This T cell receptor (beta chain) was sequenced during a study of T-cell memory formation after mild COVID-19. In germline, CDR1 is DFQATT, CDR2 SNEGSKA (reference sequence). This CDR3 is 16 amino acids long. Trimming stripped 0 bases from V and 1 base from J, with 15 bases between. From the 5' RACE reads, TCRdb called clonotypes with MiXCR, one entry per CDR3 protein. The sample has roughly 550,000 distinct CDR3 sequences, approximately 20% seen once. The V call is TRBV20-1, the J call TRBJ1-1; D uncertain. The receptor was derived from an adult woman who had mild COVID-19 (a few samples of this study predate the infection). Cell type and time point are not known. Sequencing used PBMCs or a T cell subset sorted from them (not recorded which). The CDR3 is CSARDVGSTSNTEAFF. The CDR3 DNA follows: TGCAGTGCTAGAGATGTGGGCAGCACCTCGAACACTGAAGCTTTCTTT.